Sequencing of this T cell receptor (beta chain) was carried out in a study of blood T cell repertoires in COVID-19. Study in general: Samples came from the United States, Italy and Spain, spanning acute and convalescent COVID-19.

Original processing methods: Amplification of reference gene primers provided the estimated nucleated cell counts. Assay: immunoSEQ multiplex PCR; the TCRdb copy retains only in-frame clones and omits some. V, J and clone size derive from that table, while D and trimming were established from the DNA sequence. Of fewer than 400,000 clones listed, roughly nine tenths are singletons. Trimming took 3 bases from V and 5 from J; bases not matched to a gene: 2. The length of the CDR3 is 15 residues. Per the germline V gene, CDR1 is SNHLY and CDR2 is FYNNEI. Resolution of symptoms, clearance, or two negative PCRs was present in recovered Cohort 3 donors.

The source of this sequence is a woman aged 30 to 39 who had recovered from COVID-19. The chain uses TRBV2 and TRBJ1-5; TRBD1 matches at 12 bases. The sample was PBMCs or T cells enriched from blood (not recorded which). In DNA form, the CDR3 reads TGTGCCAGCAGTGAGGGACAGGGGGCCGATCAGCCCCAGCATTTT. Translated, it gives CASSEGQGADQPQHF.